These 9 T cell receptor beta chains were all obtained from the same sample, sequenced in a study of cytomegalovirus exposure and HLA in healthy donors. The PCR employed 60 Vbeta primers together with 13 Jbeta primers. Data came from immunoSEQ multiplex PCR; TCRdb stores just in-frame clones and leaves some out. The sample gives 110,000 to 150,000 clones, roughly 70% of which show up once; roughly 7.3% is in the top ten. Sequencing input: PBMCs. The source of these receptors is a man aged 25 to 40 in good health and CMV-seronegative.

The chain links TRBV7-2 to TRBJ2-4; 8 nucleotides match TRBD2. Germline CDR1 is SGHTA and CDR2 is FQGNSA. V lost 2 bases, J lost 8 bases, and 11 bases stayed unmatched. The length of the CDR3 is 16 residues. CDR3 sequence (DNA): TGTGCCAGCAGCTTATTCGGCTCCGGGGGGGAGGACATTCAGTACTTC. It yields the protein CASSLFGSGGEDIQYF.

This chain joins TRBV9 and TRBJ2-2; D might be TRBD1 (5 bases). Germline CDR1 SGDLS, CDR2 YYNGEE. Trimming took off 3 bases at V and 3 bases at J, with 15 bases between the two ends. This CDR3 is built from 16 residues. The CDR3 nucleotides are TGTGCCAGCAGCGCCCCGAAGGGGCACGACACCGGGGAGCTGTTTTTT. Amino acid sequence: CASSAPKGHDTGELFF.

The chain couples TRBV6-5 to TRBJ1-6; the match to TRBD1 covers 10 bases. CDR1 is MNHEY, CDR2 SVGAGI, per germline. This CDR3 contains 15 residues. The V and J ends lost 2 bases and 9 bases, in that order; junction bases with no gene match: 4. CDR3 sequence reads: CASSYGGQGPSPLHF. The CDR3 nucleotides are TGTGCCAGCAGTTACGGGGGACAGGGGCCTTCACCCCTCCACTTT.

The rearrangement uses TRBV5-1 and TRBJ2-7, with 8 bases matching TRBD1. CDR3 length: 15 residues. Losses at the gene ends were 4 bases for V and 4 bases for J; bases not matched to a gene: 10. Germline-derived CDR1 and CDR2 are SGHRS and YFSETQ. Here the CDR3 DNA reads TGCGCCAGCAGCCCCCAAACCGGGACAGGTTACGAGCAGTACTTC. Translation gives CASSPQTGTGYEQYF.

V gene TRBV29-1 combines with J gene TRBJ2-2; a weak D match, TRBD2 (7 bases). The length of the CDR3 is 15 residues. Germline V gene lookup returns CDR1 SQVTM and CDR2 ANQGSEA. V was shortened by 7 bases and J by 1 base, with 16 bases between the two germline ends. CDR3 in amino acids: CSARGGSGNTGELFF. The CDR3 DNA reads TGCAGCGCTAGGGGGGGTTCTGGGAACACCGGGGAGCTGTTTTTT.

The chain couples TRBV6-5 to TRBJ1-4; 8 bases line up with TRBD1. This CDR3 region has 14 residues. CDR1 MNHEY and CDR2 SVGAGI come from the germline V gene. Unmatched junction bases numbered 1, after V lost 5 bases and J lost 2 bases. In DNA form, the CDR3 reads TGTGCCAGCAGTACAGGGGGTACTAATGAAAAACTGTTTTTT. Its translation is CASSTGGTNEKLFF.

The chain joins TRBV7-9 to TRBJ1-2, with D perhaps matching TRBD1 (5 bases). V lost 0 bases, J lost 8 bases, and 10 bases lay in between. The CDR3 spans 13 residues. Germline-derived CDR1 and CDR2 are SEHNR and FQNEAQ (reference sequence). CDR3 protein: CASSLAQGDGYTF. CDR3 nucleotides: TGTGCCAGCAGCTTAGCGCAGGGTGACGGCTACACCTTC. Together with reference TRBV7-9 and TRBJ1-2, the CDR3 gives the full variable domain: DTGVSQNPRHKITKRGQNVTFRCDPISEHNRLYWYRQTLGQGPEFLTYFQNEAQLEKSRLLSDRFSAERPKGSFSTLEIQRTEQGDSAMYLCASSLAQGDGYTFGSGTRLTVV.

The CDR3 protein is CASPGTGESNYGYTF. CDR3 nucleotide sequence: TGTGCCTCCCCCGGGACAGGAGAATCTAACTATGGCTACACCTTC. The rearrangement joins TRBV30 to TRBJ1-2; 8 nucleotides align to TRBD1. Germline CDR1 reads GTSNPN; CDR2 reads SVGIG (reference sequence). This CDR3 has 15 residues. V was pared by 7 bases and J by 0 bases, with 10 bases of the junction left unmatched.

The V and J genes are TRBV2 and TRBJ1-2; 7 bases are shared with TRBD1. This CDR3 region has 16 residues. Trimming at V came to 0 bases and at J to 2 bases, leaving 6 bases not matched to a gene. Looked up from germline, CDR1 is SNHLY and CDR2 is FYNNEI. CDR3 sequence: CASSEASGQNNYGYTF. CDR3 in DNA: TGTGCCAGCAGTGAAGCGTCGGGACAGAACAACTATGGCTACACCTTC.